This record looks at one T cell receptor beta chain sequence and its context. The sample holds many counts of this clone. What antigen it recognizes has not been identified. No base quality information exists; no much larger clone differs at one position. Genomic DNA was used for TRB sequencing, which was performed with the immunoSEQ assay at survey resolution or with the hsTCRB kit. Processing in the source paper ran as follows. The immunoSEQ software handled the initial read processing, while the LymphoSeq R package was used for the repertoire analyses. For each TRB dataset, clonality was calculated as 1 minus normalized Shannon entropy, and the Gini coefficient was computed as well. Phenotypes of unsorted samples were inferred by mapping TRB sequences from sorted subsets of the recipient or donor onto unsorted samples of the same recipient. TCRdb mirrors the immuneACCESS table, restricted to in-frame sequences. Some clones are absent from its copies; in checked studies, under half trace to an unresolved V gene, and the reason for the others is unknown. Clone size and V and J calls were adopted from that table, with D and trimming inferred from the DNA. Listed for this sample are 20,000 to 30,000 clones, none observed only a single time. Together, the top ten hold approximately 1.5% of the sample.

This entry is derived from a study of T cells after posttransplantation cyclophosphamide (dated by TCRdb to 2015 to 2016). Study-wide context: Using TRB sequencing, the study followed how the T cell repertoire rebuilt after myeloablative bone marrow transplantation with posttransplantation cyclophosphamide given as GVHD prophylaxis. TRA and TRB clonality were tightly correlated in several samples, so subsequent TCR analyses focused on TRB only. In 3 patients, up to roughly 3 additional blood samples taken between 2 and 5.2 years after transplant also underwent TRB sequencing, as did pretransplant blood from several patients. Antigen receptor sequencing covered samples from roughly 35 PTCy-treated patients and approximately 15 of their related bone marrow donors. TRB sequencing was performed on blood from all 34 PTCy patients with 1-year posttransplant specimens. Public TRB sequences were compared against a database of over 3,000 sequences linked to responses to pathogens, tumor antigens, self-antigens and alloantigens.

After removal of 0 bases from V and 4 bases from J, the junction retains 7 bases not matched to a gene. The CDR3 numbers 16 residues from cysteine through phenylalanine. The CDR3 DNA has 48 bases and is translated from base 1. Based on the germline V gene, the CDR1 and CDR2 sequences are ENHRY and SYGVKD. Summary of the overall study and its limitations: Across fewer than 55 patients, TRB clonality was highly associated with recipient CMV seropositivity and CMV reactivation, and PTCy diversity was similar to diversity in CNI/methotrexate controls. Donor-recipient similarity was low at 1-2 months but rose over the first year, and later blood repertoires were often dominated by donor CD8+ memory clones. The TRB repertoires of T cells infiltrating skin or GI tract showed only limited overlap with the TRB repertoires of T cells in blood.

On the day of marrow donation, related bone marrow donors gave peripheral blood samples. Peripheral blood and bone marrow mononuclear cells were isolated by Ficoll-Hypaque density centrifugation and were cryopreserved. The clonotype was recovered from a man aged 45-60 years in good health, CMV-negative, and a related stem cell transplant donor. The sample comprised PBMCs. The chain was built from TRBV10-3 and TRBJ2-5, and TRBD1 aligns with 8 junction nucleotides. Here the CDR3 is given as CAISESMRTGRETQYF. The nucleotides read TGTGCCATCAGTGAGTCGATGAGGACAGGGAGAGAGACCCAGTACTTC.